This T cell receptor (beta chain) comes out of a study of T cell repertoires in cytomegalovirus infection. Study-level points and caveats: The response measured ex vivo was dominated by TCR beta clonotypes (HLA-C-restricted and CMV-specific). Summed frequency of shared TCR beta families picked out CMV carriers who also had the relevant HLA.

Per the germline V gene, CDR1 is MDHEN and CDR2 is SYDVKM. The CDR3 sequence is 12 residues long. V was cut by 3 bases and J by 3 bases, with 6 bases left in between. This clonotype was found many times. Its antigen is unknown. TCRdb reprocessed the reads with MiXCR, giving one entry per CDR3 protein. The repertoire holds around 450,000 distinct CDR3 sequences, with 11% as singletons. The chain has TRBV28 and TRBJ2-7; perhaps TRBD1 as D (5 bases). The receptor was derived from a human donor in good health (CMV status not recorded). Some clones in this sample may be carry-over from other donors' samples. Sequenced material: PBMCs. The CDR3 bases are TGTGCCAGCAGTTTGACAGTCTACGAGCAGTACTTC. Translation gives CASSLTVYEQYF.